These T cell receptor beta chains were read from a single sample in a study of T-cell reconstitution after alpha-beta-depleted transplantation in children. Each CDR3 protein gets one entry after TCRdb re-called the PCR reads with MiXCR. This sample yields some 200,000 distinct CDR3 sequences, of which roughly 9% are seen a single time; approximately 5.9% belongs to the top ten. This sample comprised PBMCs from the stem cell graft donor, obtained from the stem cell graft. These receptors were collected from a human donor who donated a stem cell graft to a child with acute lymphoblastic leukemia. Each CDR3 is given with its conserved first and last residue. Each record gives: CDR3 length, D gene, J gene, clone size, V gene, CDR3 DNA, CDR3 protein. The D gene is left open where the match is weak. Clone sizes are given selectively: once, few, many, or a class where the clone is expanded.

13	-	TRBJ2-7	few	TRBV18	TGTGCCAGCTCACTAGGCCGGGCAGAAGAGCAGTACTTC	CASSLGRAEEQYF
16	-	TRBJ2-7	few	TRBV5-1	TGCGCCAGCAGCTGGCCCCAGATGGAAAACTACTACGAGCAGTACTTC	CASSWPQMENYYEQYF
20	TRBD1	TRBJ2-3	-	TRBV4-2	TGTGCCAGCAGCCAAGATTTATTCGGTTTTAGCAGGGGGAATAGTGTTACGCAGTATTTT	CASSQDLFGFSRGNSVTQYF
16	-	TRBJ2-1	many	TRBV5-8	TGTGCCAGCAGCTTCGGACGGGTAGGGATATACAATGAGCAGTTCTTC	CASSFGRVGIYNEQFF
12	-	TRBJ2-5	few	TRBV7-7	TGTGCCAGCAGCACAGGGAGTGAGACCCAGTACTTC	CASSTGSETQYF
12	-	TRBJ2-1	many	TRBV29-1	TGCAGCGTGCAGGAGGGGAGAGGTGAGCAGTTCTTC	CSVQEGRGEQFF
13	-	TRBJ1-1	many	TRBV9	TGTGCCAGCAGCGTGGGGTTTGAGTTTGAAGCTTTCTTT	CASSVGFEFEAFF
12	-	TRBJ2-7	few	TRBV11-2	TGTGCCAGCAGCCCACGGGGCCACGAGCAGTACTTC	CASSPRGHEQYF
13	TRBD1	TRBJ2-1	many	TRBV7-8	TGTGCCAGCAACAACTCAACAGGGGCTTGGGGGTTCTTC	CASNNSTGAWGFF
16	TRBD1	TRBJ1-2	-	TRBV12-3/TRBV12-4	TGTGCCAGCAGTTTAGCGGAAGGACAGGGCAGCTATGGCTACACCTTC	CASSLAEGQGSYGYTF
14	-	TRBJ1-6	many	TRBV3-1	TGTGCCAGCAGCCACACAGGCTCAAATTCACCCCTCCACTTT	CASSHTGSNSPLHF
17	TRBD2	TRBJ2-1	many	TRBV6-4	TGTGCCAGCAGTCCCTTTAGCGGGGGGTCCTCCTACAATGAGCAGTTCTTC	CASSPFSGGSSYNEQFF
16	TRBD1	TRBJ1-1	few	TRBV5-6	TGTGCCAGCAGCTTTCGCATGGGACAGTTGAACACTGAAGCTTTCTTT	CASSFRMGQLNTEAFF
15	-	TRBJ2-1	-	TRBV5-1	TGCGCCAGCAGCCCCCTACAGGTTACCTACAATGAGCAGTTCTTC	CASSPLQVTYNEQFF
13	TRBD1	TRBJ2-1	many	TRBV3-1	TGTGCCAGCAGCCAAGGTGGGGACAGCCTCCAGTTCTTC	CASSQGGDSLQFF
15	-	TRBJ2-1	many	TRBV20-1	TGCAGTGCTCCCCTGGGTCTAACGGAGGGCAATGAGCAGTTCTTC	CSAPLGLTEGNEQFF
15	TRBD1	TRBJ2-4	-	TRBV11-2	TGTGCCAGCAGCCCAGGGACAGGGGAAGGGGGCATTCAGTACTTC	CASSPGTGEGGIQYF
15	-	TRBJ2-5	many	TRBV2	TGTGCCAGCAGTGAACGCGGGCTGGATCAAGAGACCCAGTACTTC	CASSERGLDQETQYF
16	-	TRBJ1-3	-	TRBV9	TGTGCCAGCAGCGTCGTCGGGCGAAGCTCTGGAAACACCATATATTTT	CASSVVGRSSGNTIYF
14	-	TRBJ2-3	-	TRBV5-5	TGTGCCAGCAGCTTGGAAGGGTTTACAGATACGCAGTATTTT	CASSLEGFTDTQYF
15	TRBD1	TRBJ2-2	many	TRBV12-3/TRBV12-4	TGTGCCAGCAGCCTCGGACAGGAGAACACCGGGGAGCTGTTTTTT	CASSLGQENTGELFF
15	-	TRBJ1-2	-	TRBV12-3/TRBV12-4	TGTGCCAGCAGTAGTTGGGAAGGGGCAGACTATGGCTACACCTTC	CASSSWEGADYGYTF
14	-	TRBJ2-7	many	TRBV4-1	TGCGCCAGCAGCCAAGTCACAATCTCCTACGAGCAGTACTTC	CASSQVTISYEQYF
17	-	TRBJ1-3	few	TRBV15	TGTGCCACCAGCAGAGATCTGGGGAAGCGTACTGGAAACACCATATATTTT	CATSRDLGKRTGNTIYF
13	-	TRBJ2-3	many	TRBV10-3	TGTGCCATCACCGACACTGGCACAGATACGCAGTATTTT	CAITDTGTDTQYF
15	-	TRBJ2-5	many	TRBV9	TGTGCCAGCAGCCTGTCAAGGGGGACGCAAGAGACCCAGTACTTC	CASSLSRGTQETQYF
13	-	TRBJ1-1	many	TRBV5-1	TGCGCCAGCAGCTTACCGCCGAACACTGAAGCTTTCTTT	CASSLPPNTEAFF
15	-	TRBJ1-4	-	TRBV7-2	TGTGCCAGCAGCCCACGTAGGGAGCGGAATGAAAAACTGTTTTTT	CASSPRRERNEKLFF
15	TRBD2	TRBJ2-7	-	TRBV5-6	TGTGCCAGCAGCCCGGCGGGAGCGGGGGGCAACGAGCAGTACTTC	CASSPAGAGGNEQYF
14	-	TRBJ1-2	-	TRBV29-1	TGCAGCGTACCGTCGCAGGGTCTCGGCTATGGCTACACCTTC	CSVPSQGLGYGYTF
16	-	TRBJ1-4	few	TRBV19	TGTGCCAGTGCGCGAGGTCCTGGAGCAACTAATGAAAAACTGTTTTTT	CASARGPGATNEKLFF
15	-	TRBJ2-7	-	TRBV7-2	TGTGCCAGCAGCGAACATCCGGACAACCCATGGGAGCAGTACTTC	CASSEHPDNPWEQYF
13	-	TRBJ1-5	many	TRBV29-1	TGCAGCGTTGAAGTGACAGAAAATCAGCCCCAGCATTTT	CSVEVTENQPQHF
17	TRBD2	TRBJ2-5	-	TRBV4-2	TGTGCCAGCAGCCAAGGGACTAGCGGGCGGCCCGGAGAGACCCAGTACTTC	CASSQGTSGRPGETQYF
12	-	TRBJ2-2	many	TRBV12-3/TRBV12-4	TGTGCCAGCAGTTGGGAGACCGGGGAGCTGTTTTTT	CASSWETGELFF
14	-	TRBJ2-1	many	TRBV24-1	TGTGCCACCAGTGATTCCCACTCCGAGGGTGAGCAGTTCTTC	CATSDSHSEGEQFF
11	-	TRBJ2-2	-	TRBV27	TGTGCCAGTCAGGGTCCCGGGGAGCTGTTTTTT	CASQGPGELFF
15	-	TRBJ2-7	few	TRBV5-1	TGCGCCAGCACCATCCGGGACGGGCGAGACTACGAGCAGTACTTC	CASTIRDGRDYEQYF
15	-	TRBJ1-1	many	TRBV4-3	TGCGCCAGCAGCCAAGATGAGACAACAAACACTGAAGCTTTCTTT	CASSQDETTNTEAFF
16	TRBD1	TRBJ1-1	few	TRBV18	TGTGCCAGCTCCCTTGTGACAGGGGGCGCAGACACTGAAGCTTTCTTT	CASSLVTGGADTEAFF
15	-	TRBJ2-6	few	TRBV15	TGTGCCACCAGCAGAGACCTGGATGGGGCCAACGTCCTGACTTTC	CATSRDLDGANVLTF
11	-	TRBJ1-1	-	TRBV6-2/TRBV6-3	TGTGCCAGCAGTTACCCGACAGAAGCTTTCTTT	CASSYPTEAFF
13	-	TRBJ2-7	-	TRBV5-1	TGCGCCAGCAGCTTGGCCCCCCCCGGAGAGCAGTACTTC	CASSLAPPGEQYF